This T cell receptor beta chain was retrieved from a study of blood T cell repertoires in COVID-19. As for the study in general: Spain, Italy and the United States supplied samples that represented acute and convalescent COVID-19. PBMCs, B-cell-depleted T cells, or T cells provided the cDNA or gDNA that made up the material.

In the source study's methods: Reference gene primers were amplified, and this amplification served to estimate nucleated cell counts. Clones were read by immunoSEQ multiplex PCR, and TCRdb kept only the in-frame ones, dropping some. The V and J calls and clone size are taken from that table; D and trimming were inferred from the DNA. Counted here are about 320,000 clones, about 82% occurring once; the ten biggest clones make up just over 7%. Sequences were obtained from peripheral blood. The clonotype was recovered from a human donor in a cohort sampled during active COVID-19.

The CDR3 DNA sequence: TGTGCCAGCTCACCTTTACAGACGAACACCGGGGAGCTGTTTTTT. This codes for CASSPLQTNTGELFF. The V call is TRBV18, the J call TRBJ2-2; D is uncertain. CDR3 size: 15 residues. Trimming removed 3 bases at V and 0 bases at J, with 8 bases between. Germline CDR1 is KGHSH and CDR2 is LQKENI.